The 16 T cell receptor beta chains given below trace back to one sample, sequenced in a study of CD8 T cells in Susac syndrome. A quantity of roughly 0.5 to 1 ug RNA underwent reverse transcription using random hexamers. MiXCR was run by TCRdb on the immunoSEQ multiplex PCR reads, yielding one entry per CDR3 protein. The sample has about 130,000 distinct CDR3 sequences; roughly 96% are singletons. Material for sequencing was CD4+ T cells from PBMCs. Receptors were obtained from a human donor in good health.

The DNA for the CDR3 is TGCAGCGTTGAGGACAGGACTAACTATGGCTACACCTTC. Amino acids: CSVEDRTNYGYTF. The V gene is TRBV29-1, the J gene TRBJ1-2; TRBD1 matches at 7 bases. This CDR3 contains 13 residues. Germline trimming cut 3 bases from V and 0 bases from J; bases unmatched to any gene: 1. Germline V lookup: CDR1 SQVTM, CDR2 ANQGSEA.

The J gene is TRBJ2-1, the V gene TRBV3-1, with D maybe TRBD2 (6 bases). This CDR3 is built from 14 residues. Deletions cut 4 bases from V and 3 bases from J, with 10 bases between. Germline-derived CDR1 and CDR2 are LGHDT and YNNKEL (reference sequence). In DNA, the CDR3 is TGTGCCAGCAGCCTCGGGACTCACTACAATGAGCAGTTCTTC. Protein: CASSLGTHYNEQFF.

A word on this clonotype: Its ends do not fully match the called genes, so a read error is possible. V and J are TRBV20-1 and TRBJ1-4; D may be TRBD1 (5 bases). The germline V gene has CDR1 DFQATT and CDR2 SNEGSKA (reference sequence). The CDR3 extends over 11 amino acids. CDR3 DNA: TGCAGTGCCAGAGCAGGGTTTGGACTGTTTTTT. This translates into CSARAGFGLFF.

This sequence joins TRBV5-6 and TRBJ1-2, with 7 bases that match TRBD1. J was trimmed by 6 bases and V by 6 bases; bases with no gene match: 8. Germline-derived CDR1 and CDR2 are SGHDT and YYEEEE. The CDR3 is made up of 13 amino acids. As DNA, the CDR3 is TGTGCCAGCAAACCAGACAGGGAACATGGCTACACCTTC. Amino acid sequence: CASKPDREHGYTF.

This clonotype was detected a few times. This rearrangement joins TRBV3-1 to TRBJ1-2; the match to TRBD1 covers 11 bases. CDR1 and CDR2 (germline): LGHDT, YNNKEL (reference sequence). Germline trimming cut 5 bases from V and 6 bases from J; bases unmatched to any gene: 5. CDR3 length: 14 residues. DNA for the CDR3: TGTGCCAGCAGCGCCGGGACAGGGGGTCATGGCTACACCTTC. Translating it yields CASSAGTGGHGYTF.

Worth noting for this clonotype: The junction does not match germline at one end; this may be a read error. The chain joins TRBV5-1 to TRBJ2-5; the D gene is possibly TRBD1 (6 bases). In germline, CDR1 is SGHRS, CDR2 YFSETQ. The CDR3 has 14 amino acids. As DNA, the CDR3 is TGCGCCAGCAGATTGGCCAGGGGACAAGAGACCCAGTACTTC. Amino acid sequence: CASRLARGQETQYF.

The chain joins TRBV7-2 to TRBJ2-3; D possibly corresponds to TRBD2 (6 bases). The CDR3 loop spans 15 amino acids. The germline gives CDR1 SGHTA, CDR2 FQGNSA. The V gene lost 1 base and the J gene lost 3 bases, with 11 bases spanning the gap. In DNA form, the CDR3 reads TGTGCCAGCAGCTTAGTGATTAGCGGAACAGATACGCAGTATTTT. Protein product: CASSLVISGTDTQYF.

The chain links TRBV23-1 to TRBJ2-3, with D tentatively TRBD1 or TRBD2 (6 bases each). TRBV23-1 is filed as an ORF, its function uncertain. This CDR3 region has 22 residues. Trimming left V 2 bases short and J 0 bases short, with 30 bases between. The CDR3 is CASSQPARGHLKAGISTDTQYF. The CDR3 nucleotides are TGCGCCAGCAGTCAACCTGCGCGGGGACACCTTAAAGCTGGAATTAGCACAGATACGCAGTATTTT.

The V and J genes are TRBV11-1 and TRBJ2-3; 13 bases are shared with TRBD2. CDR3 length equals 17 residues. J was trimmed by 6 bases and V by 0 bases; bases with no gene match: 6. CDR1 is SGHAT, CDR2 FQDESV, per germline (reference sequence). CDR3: CASSLAPGLAGVDTQYF. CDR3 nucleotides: TGTGCCAGCAGCTTAGCGCCCGGACTAGCGGGAGTCGATACGCAGTATTTT.

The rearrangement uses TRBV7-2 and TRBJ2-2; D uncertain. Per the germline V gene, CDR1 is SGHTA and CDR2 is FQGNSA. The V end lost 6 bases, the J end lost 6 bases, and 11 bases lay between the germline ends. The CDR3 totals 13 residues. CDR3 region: CASSSAGPGELFF. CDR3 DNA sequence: TGTGCCAGCAGTTCCGCAGGTCCCGGGGAGCTGTTTTTT.

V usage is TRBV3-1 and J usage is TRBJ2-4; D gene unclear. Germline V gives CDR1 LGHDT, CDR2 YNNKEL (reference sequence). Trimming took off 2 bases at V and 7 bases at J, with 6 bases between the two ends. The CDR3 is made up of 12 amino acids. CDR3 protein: CASSQSGNIQYF. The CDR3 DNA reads TGTGCCAGCAGCCAATCGGGCAACATTCAGTACTTC.

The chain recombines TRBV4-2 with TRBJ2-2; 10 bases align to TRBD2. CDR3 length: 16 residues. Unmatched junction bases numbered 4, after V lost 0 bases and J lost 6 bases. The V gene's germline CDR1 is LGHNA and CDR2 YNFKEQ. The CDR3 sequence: CASSQDHLAGAGELFF. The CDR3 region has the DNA TGTGCCAGCAGCCAAGATCACCTAGCGGGAGCCGGGGAGCTGTTTTTT.

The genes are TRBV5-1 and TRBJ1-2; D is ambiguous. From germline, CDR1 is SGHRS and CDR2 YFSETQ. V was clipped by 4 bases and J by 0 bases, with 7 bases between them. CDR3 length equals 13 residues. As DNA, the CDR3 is TGCGCCAGCAGCACCGGGACTAACTATGGCTACACCTTC. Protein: CASSTGTNYGYTF.

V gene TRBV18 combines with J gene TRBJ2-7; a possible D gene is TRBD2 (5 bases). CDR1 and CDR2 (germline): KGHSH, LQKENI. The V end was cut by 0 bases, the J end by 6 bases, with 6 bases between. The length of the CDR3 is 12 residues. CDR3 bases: TGTGCCAGCTCACCACCAAGCGGCGAGCAGTACTTC. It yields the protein CASSPPSGEQYF.

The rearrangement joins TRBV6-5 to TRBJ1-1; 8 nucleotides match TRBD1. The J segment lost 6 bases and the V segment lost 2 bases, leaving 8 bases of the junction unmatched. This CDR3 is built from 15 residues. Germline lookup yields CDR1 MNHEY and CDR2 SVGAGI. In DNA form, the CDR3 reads TGTGCCAGCAGTTACGGACAGGGAGTGAAATCTGAAGCTTTCTTT. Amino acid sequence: CASSYGQGVKSEAFF.

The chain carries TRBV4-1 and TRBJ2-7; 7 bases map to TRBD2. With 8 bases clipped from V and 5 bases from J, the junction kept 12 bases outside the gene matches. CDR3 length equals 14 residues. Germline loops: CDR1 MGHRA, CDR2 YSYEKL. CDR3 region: CASYPLSGAHEQYF. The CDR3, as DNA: TGCGCCAGCTACCCTTTGAGCGGGGCCCACGAGCAGTACTTC.